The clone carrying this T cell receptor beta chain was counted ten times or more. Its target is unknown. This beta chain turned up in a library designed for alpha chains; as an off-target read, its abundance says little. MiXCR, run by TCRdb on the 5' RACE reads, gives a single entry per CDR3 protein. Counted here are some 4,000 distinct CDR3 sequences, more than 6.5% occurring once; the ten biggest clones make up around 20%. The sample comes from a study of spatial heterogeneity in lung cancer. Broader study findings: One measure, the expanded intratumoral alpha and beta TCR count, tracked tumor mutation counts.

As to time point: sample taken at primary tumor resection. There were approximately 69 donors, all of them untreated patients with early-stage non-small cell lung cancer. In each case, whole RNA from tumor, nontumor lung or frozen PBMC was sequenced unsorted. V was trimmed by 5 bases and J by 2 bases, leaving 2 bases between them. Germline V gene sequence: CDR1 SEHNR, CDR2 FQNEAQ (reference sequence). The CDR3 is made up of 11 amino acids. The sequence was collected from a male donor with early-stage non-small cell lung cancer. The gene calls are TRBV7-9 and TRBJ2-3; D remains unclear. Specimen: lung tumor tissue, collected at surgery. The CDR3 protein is CASSPTDTQYF. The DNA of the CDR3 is TGTGCCAGCAGCCCCACAGATACGCAGTATTTT.